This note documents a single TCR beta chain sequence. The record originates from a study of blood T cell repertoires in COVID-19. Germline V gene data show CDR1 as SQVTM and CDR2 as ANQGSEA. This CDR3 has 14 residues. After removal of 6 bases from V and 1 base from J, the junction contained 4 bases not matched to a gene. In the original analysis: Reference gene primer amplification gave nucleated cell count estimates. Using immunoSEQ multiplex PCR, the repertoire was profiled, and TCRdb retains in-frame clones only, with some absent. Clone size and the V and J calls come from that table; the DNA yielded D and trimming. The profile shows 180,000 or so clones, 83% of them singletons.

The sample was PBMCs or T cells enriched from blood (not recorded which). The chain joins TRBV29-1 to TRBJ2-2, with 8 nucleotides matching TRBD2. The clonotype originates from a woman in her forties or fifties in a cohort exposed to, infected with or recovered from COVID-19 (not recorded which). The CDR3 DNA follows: TGCAGCGTAGAGCGGGGGAGGAACACCGGGGAGCTGTTTTTT. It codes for CSVERGRNTGELFF.